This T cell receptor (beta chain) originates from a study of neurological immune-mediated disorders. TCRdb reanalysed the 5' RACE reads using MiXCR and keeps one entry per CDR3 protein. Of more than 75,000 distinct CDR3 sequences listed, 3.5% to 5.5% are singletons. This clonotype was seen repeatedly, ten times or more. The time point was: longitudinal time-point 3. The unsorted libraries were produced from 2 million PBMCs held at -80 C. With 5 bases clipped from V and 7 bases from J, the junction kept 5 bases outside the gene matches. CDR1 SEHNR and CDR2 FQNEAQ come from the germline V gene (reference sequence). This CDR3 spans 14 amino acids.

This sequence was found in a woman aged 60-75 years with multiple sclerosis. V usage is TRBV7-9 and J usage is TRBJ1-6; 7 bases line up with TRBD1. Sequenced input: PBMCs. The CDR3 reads CASSDRVDNSPLHF. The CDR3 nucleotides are TGTGCCAGCAGCGACAGGGTGGACAATTCACCCCTCCACTTT. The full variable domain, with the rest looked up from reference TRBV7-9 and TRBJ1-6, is DTGVSQNPRHKITKRGQNVTFRCDPISEHNRLYWYRQTLGQGPEFLTYFQNEAQLEKSRLLSDRFSAERPKGSFSTLEIQRTEQGDSAMYLCASSDRVDNSPLHFGNGTRLTVT.